This entry describes one T cell receptor (beta chain). The target antigen is unknown. These data originate in a study of OX40 agonist ivuxolimab in advanced cancers. General study findings and limits: Fewer expanded clones were found on average in CD4+ than in CD8+ T cells. Antigen specificity remained undetermined for the expanded peripheral T cells.

Patients had blood sampled at baseline and again on cycle 4 day 1 and cycle 7 day 1. TCRdb's copy holds only in-frame clones and misses some; the assay was immunoSEQ multiplex PCR. The sample lists about 77,000 clones; about 86% were seen once. Germline assignment: CDR1 MNHEY and CDR2 SMNVEV (reference sequence). The CDR3 length is 15 residues. V lost 6 bases, J lost 12 bases, and 17 bases stayed unmatched. This clonotype was obtained from an adult with an advanced solid tumor such as melanoma, head and neck, liver or kidney cancer. The chain joins TRBV27 to TRBJ2-4, with 7 bases aligning to TRBD1. Sequenced here: CD4+ or CD8+ T cells sorted from blood, sampled in a trial of the OX40 agonist ivuxolimab. This chain's CDR3 is CASSSAGTDSYGQYF. The CDR3, as DNA: TGTGCCAGCAGCTCGGCCGGGACAGATTCGTACGGTCAGTACTTC.